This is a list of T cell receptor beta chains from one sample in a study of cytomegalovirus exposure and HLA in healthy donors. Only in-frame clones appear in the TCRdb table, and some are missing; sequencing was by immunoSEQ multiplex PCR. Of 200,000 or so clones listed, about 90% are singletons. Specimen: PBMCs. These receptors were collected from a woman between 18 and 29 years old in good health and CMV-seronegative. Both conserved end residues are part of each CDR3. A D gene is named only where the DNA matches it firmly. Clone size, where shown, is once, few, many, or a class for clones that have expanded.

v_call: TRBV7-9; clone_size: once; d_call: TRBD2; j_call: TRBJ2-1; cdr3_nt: TGTGCCAGCAGCTCGGTAGCGGGGGCCTCCTACAATGAGCAGTTCTTC; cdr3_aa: CASSSVAGASYNEQFF
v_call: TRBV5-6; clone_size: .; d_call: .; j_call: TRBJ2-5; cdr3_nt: TGTGCCAGCAGCCCAGGGCTCCAAGAGACCCAGTACTTC; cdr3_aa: CASSPGLQETQYF
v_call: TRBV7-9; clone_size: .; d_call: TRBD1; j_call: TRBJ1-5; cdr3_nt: TGTGCCAGCAGCTCTGGGACAGTGAATCAGCCCCAGCATTTT; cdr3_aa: CASSSGTVNQPQHF
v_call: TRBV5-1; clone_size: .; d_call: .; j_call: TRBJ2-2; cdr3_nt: TGCGCCAGCAGCTTGGTCGGGGGAGTGAGCACCGGGGAGCTGTTTTTT; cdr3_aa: CASSLVGGVSTGELFF
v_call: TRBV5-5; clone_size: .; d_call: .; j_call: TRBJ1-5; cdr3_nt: TGTGCCAGCAGCTTGCAGGGCGGAAATCAGCCCCAGCATTTT; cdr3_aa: CASSLQGGNQPQHF
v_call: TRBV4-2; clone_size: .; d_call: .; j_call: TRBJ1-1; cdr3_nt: TGTGCCAGCAGCCAAGAGTACAGGGCGAACACTGAAGCTTTCTTT; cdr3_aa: CASSQEYRANTEAFF
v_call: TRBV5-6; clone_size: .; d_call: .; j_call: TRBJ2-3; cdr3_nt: TGTGCCAGCAGCTTGAGGGTGGGAGGATATTCAGATACGCAGTATTTT; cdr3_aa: CASSLRVGGYSDTQYF
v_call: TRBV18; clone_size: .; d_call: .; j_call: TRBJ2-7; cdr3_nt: TGTGCCAGCTCACCGGGGCAGGGCACCTACGAGCAGTACTTC; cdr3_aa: CASSPGQGTYEQYF
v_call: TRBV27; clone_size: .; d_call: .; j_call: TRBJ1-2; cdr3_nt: TGTGCCAGCAGACCGATATCAGCTAACTATGGCTACACCTTC; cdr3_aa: CASRPISANYGYTF
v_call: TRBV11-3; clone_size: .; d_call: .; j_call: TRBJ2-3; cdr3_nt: TGTGCCAGCAGCTTAGCCGGGAGTGGCACAGATACGCAGTATTTT; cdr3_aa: CASSLAGSGTDTQYF
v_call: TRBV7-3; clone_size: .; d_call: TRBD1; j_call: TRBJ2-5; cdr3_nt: TGTGCCAGCAGCCTTACCTCCGGGACAGGGGAAGAGACCCAGTACTTC; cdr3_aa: CASSLTSGTGEETQYF
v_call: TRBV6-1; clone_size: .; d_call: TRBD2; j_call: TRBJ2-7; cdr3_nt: TGTGCCAGCAGTGAAGGGAGTACTAGCGGGAGCGACGAGCAGTACTTC; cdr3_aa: CASSEGSTSGSDEQYF
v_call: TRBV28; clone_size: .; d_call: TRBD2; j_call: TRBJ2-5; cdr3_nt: TGTGCCAGCCAACCGGGACTATCGTACCAAGAGACCCAGTACTTC; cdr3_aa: CASQPGLSYQETQYF
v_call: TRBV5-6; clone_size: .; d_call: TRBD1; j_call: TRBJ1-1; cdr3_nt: TGTGCCAGCAGCTTGGAGCCGGGATGGGACAGGAGAACGAACACTGAAGCTTTCTTT; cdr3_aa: CASSLEPGWDRRTNTEAFF
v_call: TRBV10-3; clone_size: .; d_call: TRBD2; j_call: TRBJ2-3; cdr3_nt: TGTGCCATCAGTGGTGGTAGGGGAGGGTCGATCAAAGATACGCAGTATTTT; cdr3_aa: CAISGGRGGSIKDTQYF
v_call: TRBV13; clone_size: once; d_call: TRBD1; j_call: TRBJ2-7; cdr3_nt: TGTGCCAGCAGCCCCCGAGTAGGGGGCTTCCACGAGCAGTACTTC; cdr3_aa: CASSPRVGGFHEQYF
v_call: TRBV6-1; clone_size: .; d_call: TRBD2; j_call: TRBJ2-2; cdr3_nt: TGTGCCAGCAGTGAAGGCCCGGGACTAGCGGGAGGGCCGAACGGGGAGCTGTTTTTT; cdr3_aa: CASSEGPGLAGGPNGELFF
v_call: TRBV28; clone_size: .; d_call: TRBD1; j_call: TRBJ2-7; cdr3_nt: TGTGCCAGCACCGCATGGACAGGGGATGAGCAGTACTTC; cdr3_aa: CASTAWTGDEQYF
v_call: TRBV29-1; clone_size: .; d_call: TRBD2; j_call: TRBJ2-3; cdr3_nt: TGCAGCGCCCATAGCGGGGGGACAGATACGCAGTATTTT; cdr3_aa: CSAHSGGTDTQYF